The clone carrying this T cell receptor beta chain has ten or more counts. Its antigen is unknown. This sample was included in a study of identical twins. It was template switching that added a universal primer site, and there were unique molecular identifiers on the cDNA. TCRdb independently ran MiXCR on the 5' RACE reads; one entry per CDR3 protein. The data hold about 660,000 distinct CDR3 sequences, with less than 10% observed a single time. CDR3 length: 16 residues. V was clipped by 4 bases and J by 2 bases; unmatched bases: 10. Regarding the study as a whole: High-abundance cord blood beta clonotypes had fewer insertions; memory repertoires showed none. Excess sharing by twins proved weaker in beta out-of-frame sequences.

The sample also formed part of further work on yellow fever vaccine responses in identical twins. That paper notes: Twins reportedly had a vaccine T cell response that seemed partly convergent, partly personalized.

The origin of this receptor is a woman under 30 in good health. Sample: PBMCs. V gene TRBV12-3 or TRBV12-4 combines with J gene TRBJ2-7; 8 bases are shared with TRBD1. The CDR3 protein is CASSSSGTGDPYEQYF. The DNA for the CDR3 is TGTGCCAGCAGTTCCTCCGGGACAGGTGACCCCTACGAGCAGTACTTC.